This T cell receptor beta chain is from a study of blood T cell repertoires in COVID-19. Study in general: Sites in the United States, Italy and Spain provided acute and convalescent COVID-19 samples.

Data came from immunoSEQ multiplex PCR; TCRdb stores just in-frame clones and leaves some out. The sample lists under 200,000 clones, about 90% occurring once. This CDR3 comprises 11 residues. Germline CDR1 SGHRS, CDR2 YFSETQ. The V end lost 4 bases, the J end lost 5 bases, and 7 bases lay between the germline ends. What was sequenced was peripheral blood. V usage is TRBV5-1 and J usage is TRBJ2-7; no reliable D call. The receptor comes from a woman aged 55-75 years with COVID-19, enrolled during active disease. The CDR3 loop reads CASSQSHEQYF. CDR3 sequence (DNA): TGCGCCAGCAGCCAGTCCCACGAGCAGTACTTC.